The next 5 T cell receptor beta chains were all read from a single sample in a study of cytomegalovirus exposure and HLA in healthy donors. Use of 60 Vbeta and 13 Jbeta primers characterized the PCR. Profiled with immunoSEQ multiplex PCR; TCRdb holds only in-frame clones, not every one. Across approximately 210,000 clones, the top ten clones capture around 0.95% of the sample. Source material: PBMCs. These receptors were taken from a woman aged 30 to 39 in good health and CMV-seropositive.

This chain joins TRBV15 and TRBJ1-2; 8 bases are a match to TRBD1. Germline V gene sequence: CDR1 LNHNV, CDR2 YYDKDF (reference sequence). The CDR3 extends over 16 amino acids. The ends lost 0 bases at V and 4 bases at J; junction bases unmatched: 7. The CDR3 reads CATSRDPGQGPYGYTF. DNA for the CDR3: TGTGCCACCAGCAGAGATCCAGGACAGGGTCCCTATGGCTACACCTTC. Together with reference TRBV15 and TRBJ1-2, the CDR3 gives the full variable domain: DAMVIQNPRYQVTQFGKPVTLSCSQTLNHNVMYWYQQKSSQAPKLLFHYYDKDFNNEADTPDNFQSRRPNTSFCFLDIRSPGLGDTAMYLCATSRDPGQGPYGYTFGSGTRLTVV.

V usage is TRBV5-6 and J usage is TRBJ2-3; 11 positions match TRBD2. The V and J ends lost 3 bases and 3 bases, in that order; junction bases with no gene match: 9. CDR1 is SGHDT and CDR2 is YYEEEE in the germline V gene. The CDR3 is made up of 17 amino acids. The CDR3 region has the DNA TGTGCCAGCAGCTCCAAATTAGCGGGAGGGTTGACAGATACGCAGTATTTT. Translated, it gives CASSSKLAGGLTDTQYF. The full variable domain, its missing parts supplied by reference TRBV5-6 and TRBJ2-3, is DAGVTQSPTHLIKTRGQQVTLRCSPKSGHDTVSWYQQALGQGPQFIFQYYEEEERQRGNFPDRFSGHQFPNYSSELNVNALLLGDSALYLCASSSKLAGGLTDTQYFGPGTRLTVL.

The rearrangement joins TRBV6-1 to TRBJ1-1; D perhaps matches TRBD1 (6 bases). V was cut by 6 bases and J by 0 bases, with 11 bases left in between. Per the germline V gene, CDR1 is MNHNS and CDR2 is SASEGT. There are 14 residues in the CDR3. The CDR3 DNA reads TGTGCCAGCAGCGGACAGCTCATGAACACTGAAGCTTTCTTT. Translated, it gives CASSGQLMNTEAFF.

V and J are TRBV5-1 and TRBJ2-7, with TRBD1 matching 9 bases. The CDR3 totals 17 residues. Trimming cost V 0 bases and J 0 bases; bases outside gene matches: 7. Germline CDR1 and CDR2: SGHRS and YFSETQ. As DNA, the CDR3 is TGCGCCAGCAGCTTGGCCGTAGGACAGGGGCCCTCCTACGAGCAGTACTTC. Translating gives CASSLAVGQGPSYEQYF.

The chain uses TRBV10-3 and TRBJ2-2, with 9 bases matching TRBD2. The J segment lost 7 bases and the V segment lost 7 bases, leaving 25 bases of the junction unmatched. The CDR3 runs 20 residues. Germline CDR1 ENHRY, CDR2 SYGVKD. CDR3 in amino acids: CAIKHRLIAGVGRNDGELFF. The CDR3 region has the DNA TGTGCCATCAAACACCGCCTCATAGCGGGAGTGGGGAGAAACGACGGGGAGCTGTTTTTT.